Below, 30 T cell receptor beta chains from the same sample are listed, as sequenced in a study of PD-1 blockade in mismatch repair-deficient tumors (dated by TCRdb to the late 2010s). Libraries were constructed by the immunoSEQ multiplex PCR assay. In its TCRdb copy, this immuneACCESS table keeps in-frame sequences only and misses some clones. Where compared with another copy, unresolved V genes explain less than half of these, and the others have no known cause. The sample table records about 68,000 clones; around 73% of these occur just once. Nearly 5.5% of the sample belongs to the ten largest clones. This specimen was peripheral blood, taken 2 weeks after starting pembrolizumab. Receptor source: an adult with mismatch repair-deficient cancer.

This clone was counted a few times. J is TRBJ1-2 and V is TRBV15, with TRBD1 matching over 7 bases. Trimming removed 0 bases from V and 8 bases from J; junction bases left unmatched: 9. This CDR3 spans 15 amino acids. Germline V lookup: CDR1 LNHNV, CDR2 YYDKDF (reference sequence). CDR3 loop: CATSRERRQGAGYTF. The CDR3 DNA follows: TGTGCCACCAGCAGAGAAAGGAGACAGGGCGCCGGCTACACCTTC.

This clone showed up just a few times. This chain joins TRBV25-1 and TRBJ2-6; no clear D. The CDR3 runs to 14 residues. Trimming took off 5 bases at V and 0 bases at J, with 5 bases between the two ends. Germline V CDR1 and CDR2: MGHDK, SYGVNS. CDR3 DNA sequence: TGTGCCAGCAGTAAGAGCTCTGGGGCCAACGTCCTGACTTTC. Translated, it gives CASSKSSGANVLTF.

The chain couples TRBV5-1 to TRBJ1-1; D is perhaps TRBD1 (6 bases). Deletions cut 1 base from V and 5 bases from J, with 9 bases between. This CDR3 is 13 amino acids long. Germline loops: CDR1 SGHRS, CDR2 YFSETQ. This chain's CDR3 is CASSLTGLTEAFF. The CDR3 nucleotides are TGCGCCAGCAGCTTGACAGGGCTAACTGAAGCTTTCTTT.

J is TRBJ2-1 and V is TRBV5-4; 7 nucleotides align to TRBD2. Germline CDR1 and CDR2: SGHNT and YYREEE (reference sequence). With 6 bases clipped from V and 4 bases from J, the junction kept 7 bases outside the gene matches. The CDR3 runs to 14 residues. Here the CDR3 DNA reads TGTGCCAGCAACCTTGGGGGGGTATACAATGAGCAGTTCTTC. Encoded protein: CASNLGGVYNEQFF. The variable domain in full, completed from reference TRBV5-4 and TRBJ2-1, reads ETGVTQSPTHLIKTRGQQVTLRCSSQSGHNTVSWYQQALGQGPQFIFQYYREEENGRGNFPPRFSGLQFPNYSSELNVNALELDDSALYLCASNLGGVYNEQFFGPGTRLTVL.

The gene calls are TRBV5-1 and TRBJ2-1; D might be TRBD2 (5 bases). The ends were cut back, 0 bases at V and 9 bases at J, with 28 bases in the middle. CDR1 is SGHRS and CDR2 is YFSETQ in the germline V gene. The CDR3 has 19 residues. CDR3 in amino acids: CASSLGSYSLASSLAEQFF. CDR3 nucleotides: TGCGCCAGCAGCTTGGGATCTTACTCGTTGGCTAGCTCCTTGGCTGAGCAGTTCTTC.

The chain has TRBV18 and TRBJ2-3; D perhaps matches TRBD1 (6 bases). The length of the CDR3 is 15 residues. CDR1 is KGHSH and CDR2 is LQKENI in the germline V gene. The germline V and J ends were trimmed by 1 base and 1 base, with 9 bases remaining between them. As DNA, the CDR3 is TGTGCCAGCTCACCACAGGGGGTGGGCACAGATACGCAGTATTTT. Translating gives CASSPQGVGTDTQYF.

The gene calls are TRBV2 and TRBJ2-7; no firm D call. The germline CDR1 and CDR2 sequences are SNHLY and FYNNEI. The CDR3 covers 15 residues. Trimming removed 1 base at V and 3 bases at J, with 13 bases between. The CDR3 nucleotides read TGTGCCAGCAGTGAAGGCGACTCGCGGAACTACGAGCAGTACTTC. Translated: CASSEGDSRNYEQYF.

The CDR3 reads CASSSGQGNEKLFF. In DNA, the CDR3 is TGCGCCAGCAGCTCCGGACAGGGTAATGAAAAACTGTTTTTT. The V call is TRBV5-1, the J call TRBJ1-4, with TRBD1 matching 8 bases. The V gene's germline CDR1 is SGHRS and CDR2 YFSETQ. This CDR3 comprises 14 residues. V was pared by 3 bases and J by 4 bases, with 2 bases of the junction left unmatched.

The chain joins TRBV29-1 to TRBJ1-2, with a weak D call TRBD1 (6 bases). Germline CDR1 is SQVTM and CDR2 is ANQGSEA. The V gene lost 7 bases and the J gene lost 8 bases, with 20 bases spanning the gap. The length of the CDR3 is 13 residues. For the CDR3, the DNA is TGCAGCGGGGATCTGCTGGTCACAGGGGGCTACACCTTC. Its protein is CSGDLLVTGGYTF.

The CDR3 DNA follows: TGTGCCAGCAGTTTAAAAGCGTTCACCCAGGATAGCAATCAGCCCCAGCATTTT. Protein sequence: CASSLKAFTQDSNQPQHF. V usage is TRBV27 and J usage is TRBJ1-5; D not resolved. The CDR3 is made up of 18 amino acids. V was trimmed by 2 bases and J by 0 bases, leaving 17 bases between them. From germline, CDR1 is MNHEY and CDR2 SMNVEV (reference sequence).

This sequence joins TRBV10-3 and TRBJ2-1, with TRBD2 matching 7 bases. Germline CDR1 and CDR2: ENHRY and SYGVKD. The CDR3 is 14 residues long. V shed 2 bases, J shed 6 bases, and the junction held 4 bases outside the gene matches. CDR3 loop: CAISETGTTNEQFF. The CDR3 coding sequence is TGTGCCATCAGTGAGACGGGGACTACCAATGAGCAGTTCTTC.

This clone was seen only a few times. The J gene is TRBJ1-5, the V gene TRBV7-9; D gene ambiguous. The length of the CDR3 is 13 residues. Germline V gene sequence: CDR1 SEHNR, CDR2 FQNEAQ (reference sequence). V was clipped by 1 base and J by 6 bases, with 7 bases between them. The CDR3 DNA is TGTGCCAGCAGCTTAGTTTTGGGTCAGCCCCAGCATTTT. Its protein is CASSLVLGQPQHF.

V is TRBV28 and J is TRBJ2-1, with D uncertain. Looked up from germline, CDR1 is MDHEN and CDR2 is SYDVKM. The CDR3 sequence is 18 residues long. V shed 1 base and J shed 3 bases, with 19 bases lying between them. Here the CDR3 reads CASSLLFPSQERYNEQFF. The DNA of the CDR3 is TGTGCCAGCAGTTTATTGTTTCCCTCGCAGGAGCGCTACAATGAGCAGTTCTTC. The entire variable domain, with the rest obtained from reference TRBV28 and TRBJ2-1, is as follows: DVKVTQSSRYLVKRTGEKVFLECVQDMDHENMFWYRQDPGLGLRLIYFSYDVKMKEKGDIPEGYSVSREKKERFSLILESASTNQTSMYLCASSLLFPSQERYNEQFFGPGTRLTVL.

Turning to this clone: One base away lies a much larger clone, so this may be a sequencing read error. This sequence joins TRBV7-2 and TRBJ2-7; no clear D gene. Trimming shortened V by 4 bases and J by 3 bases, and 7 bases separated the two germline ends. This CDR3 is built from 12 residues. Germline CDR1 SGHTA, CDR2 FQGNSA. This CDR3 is CASSSIYYEQYF. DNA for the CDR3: TGTGCCAGCAGCTCCATCTACTACGAGCAGTACTTC.

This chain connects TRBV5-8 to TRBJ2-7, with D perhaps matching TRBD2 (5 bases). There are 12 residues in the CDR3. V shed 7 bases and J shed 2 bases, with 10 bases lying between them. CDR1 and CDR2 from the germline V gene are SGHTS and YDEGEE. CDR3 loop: CASRAEPYEQYF. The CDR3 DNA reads TGTGCCAGCCGAGCGGAGCCCTACGAGCAGTACTTC.

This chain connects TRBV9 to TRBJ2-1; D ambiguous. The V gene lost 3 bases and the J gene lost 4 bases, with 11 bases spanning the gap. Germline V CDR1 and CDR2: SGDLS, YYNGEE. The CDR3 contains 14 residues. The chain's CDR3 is CASSARARYNEQFF. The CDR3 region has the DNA TGTGCCAGCAGCGCCAGAGCCAGATACAATGAGCAGTTCTTC.

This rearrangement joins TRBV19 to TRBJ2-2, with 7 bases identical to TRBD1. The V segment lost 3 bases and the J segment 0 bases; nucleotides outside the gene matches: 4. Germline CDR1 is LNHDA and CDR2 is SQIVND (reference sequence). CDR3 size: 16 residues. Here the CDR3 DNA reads TGTGCCAGTAGTATGTTGACAGGGACGAACACCGGGGAGCTGTTTTTT. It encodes CASSMLTGTNTGELFF.

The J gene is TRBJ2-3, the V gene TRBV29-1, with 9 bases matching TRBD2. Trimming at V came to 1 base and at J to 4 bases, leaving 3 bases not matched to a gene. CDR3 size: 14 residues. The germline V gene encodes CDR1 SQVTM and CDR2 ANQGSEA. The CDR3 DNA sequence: TGCAGCGTTGAAGTCGCGGGAGGGTCAGATACGCAGTATTTT. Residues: CSVEVAGGSDTQYF.

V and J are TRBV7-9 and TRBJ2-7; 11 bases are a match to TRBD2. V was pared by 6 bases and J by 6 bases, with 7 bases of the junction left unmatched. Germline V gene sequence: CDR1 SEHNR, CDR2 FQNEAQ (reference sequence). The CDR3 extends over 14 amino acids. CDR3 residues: CASSFSGRGVEQYF. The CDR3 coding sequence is TGTGCCAGCAGTTTTAGCGGGAGGGGGGTCGAGCAGTACTTC. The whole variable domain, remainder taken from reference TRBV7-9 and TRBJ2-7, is DTGVSQNPRHKITKRGQNVTFRCDPISEHNRLYWYRQTLGQGPEFLTYFQNEAQLEKSRLLSDRFSAERPKGSFSTLEIQRTEQGDSAMYLCASSFSGRGVEQYFGPGTRLTVT.

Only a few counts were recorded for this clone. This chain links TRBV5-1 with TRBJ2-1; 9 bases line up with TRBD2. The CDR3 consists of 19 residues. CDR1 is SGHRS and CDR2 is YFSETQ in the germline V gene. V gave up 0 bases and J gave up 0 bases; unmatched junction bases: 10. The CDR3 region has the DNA TGCGCCAGCAGCTTGGGGGAAAAAAGAGCGGGAGGCTCCTACAATGAGCAGTTCTTC. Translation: CASSLGEKRAGGSYNEQFF.

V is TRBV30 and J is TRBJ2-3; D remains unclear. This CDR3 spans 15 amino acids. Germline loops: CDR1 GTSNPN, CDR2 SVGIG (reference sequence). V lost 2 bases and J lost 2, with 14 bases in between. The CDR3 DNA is TGTGCCTGGAGTCCCTCTGCACGGGTCACAGATACGCAGTATTTT. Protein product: CAWSPSARVTDTQYF.

The CDR3 coding sequence is TGTGCCAGTAGTATAATAGCGGGAGCGCGACACGAGCAGTACTTC. Protein product: CASSIIAGARHEQYF. The chain recombines TRBV19 with TRBJ2-7, with 9 bases aligning to TRBD2. From germline, CDR1 is LNHDA and CDR2 SQIVND (reference sequence). Trimming took 2 bases from V and 5 from J; bases not matched to a gene: 7. This CDR3 has 15 residues.

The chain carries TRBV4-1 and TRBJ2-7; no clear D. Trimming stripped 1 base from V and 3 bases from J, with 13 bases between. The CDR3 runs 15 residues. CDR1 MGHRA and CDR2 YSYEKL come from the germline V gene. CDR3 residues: CASSQVSAGHYEQYF. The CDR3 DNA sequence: TGCGCCAGCAGCCAAGTGTCGGCAGGCCACTACGAGCAGTACTTC.

CDR3: CASSPWTSGISSIGEQFF. For the CDR3, the DNA is TGTGCCAGCTCACCGTGGACTAGCGGGATTTCGTCTATTGGTGAGCAGTTCTTC. The V gene is TRBV18, the J gene TRBJ2-1; 12 bases line up with TRBD2. CDR1 KGHSH and CDR2 LQKENI come from the germline V gene. The V segment lost 3 bases and the J segment 9 bases; nucleotides outside the gene matches: 15. This CDR3 spans 18 amino acids. Filled out from reference TRBV18 and TRBJ2-1, the complete variable domain reads NAGVMQNPRHLVRRRGQEARLRCSPMKGHSHVYWYRQLPEEGLKFMVYLQKENIIDESGMPKERFSAEFPKEGPSILRIQQVVRGDSAAYFCASSPWTSGISSIGEQFFGPGTRLTVL.

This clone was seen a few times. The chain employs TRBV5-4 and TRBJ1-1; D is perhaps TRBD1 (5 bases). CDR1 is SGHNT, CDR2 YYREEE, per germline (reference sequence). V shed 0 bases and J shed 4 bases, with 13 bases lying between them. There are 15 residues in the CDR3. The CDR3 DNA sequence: TGTGCCAGCAGCTTGGCTTATCGGGGGTCCACTGAAGCTTTCTTT. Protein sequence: CASSLAYRGSTEAFF.

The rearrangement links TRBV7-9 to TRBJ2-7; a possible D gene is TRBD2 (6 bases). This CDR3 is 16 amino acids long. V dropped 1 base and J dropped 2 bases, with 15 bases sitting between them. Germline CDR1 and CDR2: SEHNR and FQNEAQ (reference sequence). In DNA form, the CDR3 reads TGTGCCAGCAGCTTAGTTCAGTGGGGGGAAACCTACGAGCAGTACTTC. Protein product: CASSLVQWGETYEQYF.

CDR3 region: CASSFDRAGEQFF. The CDR3 DNA sequence: TGTGCCAGCAGTTTTGACAGGGCAGGGGAGCAGTTCTTC. The chain recombines TRBV25-1 with TRBJ2-1, with TRBD1 matching over 7 bases. The CDR3 has 13 residues. The germline V gene encodes CDR1 MGHDK and CDR2 SYGVNS. V lost 5 bases and J lost 10; bases outside the gene matches: 8.

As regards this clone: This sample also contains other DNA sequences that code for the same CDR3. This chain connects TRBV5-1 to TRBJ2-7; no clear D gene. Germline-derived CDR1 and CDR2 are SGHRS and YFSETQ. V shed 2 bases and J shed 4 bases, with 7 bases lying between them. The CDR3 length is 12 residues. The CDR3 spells CASSLEGYEQYF. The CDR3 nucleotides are TGCGCCAGCAGCTTAGAAGGATACGAGCAGTACTTC. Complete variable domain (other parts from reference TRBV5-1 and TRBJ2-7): KAGVTQTPRYLIKTRGQQVTLSCSPISGHRSVSWYQQTPGQGLQFLFEYFSETQRNKGNFPGRFSGRQFSNSRSEMNVSTLELGDSALYLCASSLEGYEQYFGPGTRLTVT.

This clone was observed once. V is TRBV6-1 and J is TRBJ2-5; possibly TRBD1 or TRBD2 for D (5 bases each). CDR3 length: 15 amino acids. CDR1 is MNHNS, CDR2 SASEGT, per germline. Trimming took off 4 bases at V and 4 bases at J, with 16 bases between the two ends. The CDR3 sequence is CASSGSIQRGETQYF. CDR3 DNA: TGTGCCAGCAGTGGATCGATTCAGAGGGGAGAGACCCAGTACTTC.

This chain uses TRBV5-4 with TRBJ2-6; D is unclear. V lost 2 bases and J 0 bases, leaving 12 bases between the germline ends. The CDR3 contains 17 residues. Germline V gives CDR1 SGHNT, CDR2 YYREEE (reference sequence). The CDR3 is CASSFRVLYSGANVLTF. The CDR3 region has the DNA TGTGCCAGCAGCTTTCGGGTCCTCTACTCTGGGGCCAACGTCCTGACTTTC. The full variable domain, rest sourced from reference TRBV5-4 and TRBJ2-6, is ETGVTQSPTHLIKTRGQQVTLRCSSQSGHNTVSWYQQALGQGPQFIFQYYREEENGRGNFPPRFSGLQFPNYSSELNVNALELDDSALYLCASSFRVLYSGANVLTFGAGSRLTVL.